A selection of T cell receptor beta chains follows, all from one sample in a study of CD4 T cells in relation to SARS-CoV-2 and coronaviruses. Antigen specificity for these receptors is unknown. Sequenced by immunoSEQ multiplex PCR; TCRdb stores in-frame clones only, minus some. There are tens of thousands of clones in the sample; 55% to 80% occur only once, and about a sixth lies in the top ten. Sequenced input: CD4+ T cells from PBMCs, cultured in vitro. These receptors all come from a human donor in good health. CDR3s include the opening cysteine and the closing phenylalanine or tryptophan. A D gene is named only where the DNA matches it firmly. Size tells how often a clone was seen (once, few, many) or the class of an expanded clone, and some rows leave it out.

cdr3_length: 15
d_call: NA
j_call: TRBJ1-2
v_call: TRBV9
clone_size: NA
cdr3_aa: CASSSDRRNDYGYTF
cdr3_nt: TGTGCCAGCAGCTCAGATAGGAGGAACGACTATGGCTACACCTTC

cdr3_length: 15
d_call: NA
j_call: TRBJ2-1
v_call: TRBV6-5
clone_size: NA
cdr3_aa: CASSYSGGLRNEQFF
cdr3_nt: TGTGCCAGCAGTTACTCGGGGGGGCTTCGAAATGAGCAGTTCTTC

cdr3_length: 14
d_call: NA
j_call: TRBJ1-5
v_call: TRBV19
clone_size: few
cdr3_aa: CASSEQGAGQPQHF
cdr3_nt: TGTGCCAGTAGTGAACAGGGAGCGGGTCAGCCCCAGCATTTT

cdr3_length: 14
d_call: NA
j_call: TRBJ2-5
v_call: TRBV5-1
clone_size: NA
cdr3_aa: CASSPYGYQETQYF
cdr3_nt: TGCGCCAGCAGCCCATACGGGTACCAAGAGACCCAGTACTTC

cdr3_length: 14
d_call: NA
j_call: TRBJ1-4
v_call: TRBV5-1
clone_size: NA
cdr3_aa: CASSLPGDNEKLFF
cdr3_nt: TGCGCCAGCAGCTTGCCTGGGGATAATGAAAAACTGTTTTTT

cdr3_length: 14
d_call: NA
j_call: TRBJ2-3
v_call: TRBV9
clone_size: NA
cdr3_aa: CASSFSKSGDTQYF
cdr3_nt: TGTGCCAGCAGCTTTTCTAAGAGCGGAGATACGCAGTATTTT

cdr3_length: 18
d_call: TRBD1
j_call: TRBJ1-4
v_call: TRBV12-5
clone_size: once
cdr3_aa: CASGLDTGVGASNEKLFF
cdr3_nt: TGTGCTAGTGGTTTGGATACAGGGGTGGGCGCATCTAATGAAAAACTGTTTTTT

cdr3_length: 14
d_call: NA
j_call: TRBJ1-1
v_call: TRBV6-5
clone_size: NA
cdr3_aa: CASSYQQTNTEAFF
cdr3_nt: TGTGCCAGCAGTTACCAACAGACGAACACTGAAGCTTTCTTT

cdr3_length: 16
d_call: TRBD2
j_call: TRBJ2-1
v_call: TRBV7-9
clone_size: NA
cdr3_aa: CASSPKGLAGVNEQFF
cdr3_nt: TGTGCCAGCAGCCCTAAGGGACTAGCGGGAGTCAATGAGCAGTTCTTC

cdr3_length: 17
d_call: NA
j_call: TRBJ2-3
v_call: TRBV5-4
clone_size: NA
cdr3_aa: CASSLSLGPAAADTQYF
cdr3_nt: TGTGCCAGCAGCTTGAGCTTGGGCCCCGCCGCAGCAGATACGCAGTATTTT

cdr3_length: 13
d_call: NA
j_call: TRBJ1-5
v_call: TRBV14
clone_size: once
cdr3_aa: CASSQNQDQPQHF
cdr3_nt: TGTGCCAGCAGCCAAAATCAGGATCAGCCCCAGCATTTT

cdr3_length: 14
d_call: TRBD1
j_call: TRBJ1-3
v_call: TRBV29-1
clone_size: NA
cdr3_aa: CSGSGQLSGNTIYF
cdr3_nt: TGCAGCGGGTCGGGACAGCTCTCTGGAAACACCATATATTTT

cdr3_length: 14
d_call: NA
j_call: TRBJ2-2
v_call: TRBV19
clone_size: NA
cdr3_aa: CASSIKVSTGELFF
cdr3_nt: TGTGCCAGTAGTATCAAAGTTTCCACCGGGGAGCTGTTTTTT

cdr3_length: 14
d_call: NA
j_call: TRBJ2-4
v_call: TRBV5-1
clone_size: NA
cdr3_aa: CASSLAGSKNIQYF
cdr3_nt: TGCGCCAGCAGCTTGGCAGGCAGTAAAAACATTCAGTACTTC

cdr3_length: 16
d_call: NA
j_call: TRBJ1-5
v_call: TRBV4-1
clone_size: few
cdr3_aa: CASSSSRGDGNQPQHF
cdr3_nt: TGCGCCAGCAGCTCCTCGCGGGGTGATGGCAATCAGCCCCAGCATTTT

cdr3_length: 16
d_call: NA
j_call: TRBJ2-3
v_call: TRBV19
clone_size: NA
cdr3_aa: CASSIPGASGADTQYF
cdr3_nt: TGTGCCAGTAGTATCCCAGGGGCGTCAGGAGCAGATACGCAGTATTTT

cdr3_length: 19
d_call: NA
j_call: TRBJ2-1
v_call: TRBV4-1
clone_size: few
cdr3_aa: CASSQPGLQRRTPYNEQFF
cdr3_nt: TGCGCCAGCAGCCAACCGGGCCTCCAACGGCGTACGCCCTACAATGAGCAGTTCTTC